This TCR beta chain was sequenced for a study of control samples from healthy donors and cancer patients. The repertoire was sequenced with immunoSEQ multiplex PCR; TCRdb's copy has only in-frame clones and lacks some. The sample holds roughly 59,000 clones; about 92% are singletons and the top ten take 1.7%. V lost 4 bases and J lost 5, with 14 bases in between. CDR1 and CDR2 (germline): LGHNA, YNFKEQ. This CDR3 comprises 14 residues. Sequenced material: PBMCs. This receptor was obtained from a man aged 35-49 years with colorectal cancer. The rearrangement links TRBV4-2 to TRBJ1-1; D possibly corresponds to TRBD1 (5 bases). The CDR3 loop is CASSRNQGLTEAFF. CDR3 sequence (DNA): TGTGCCAGCAGCCGAAACCAGGGTCTGACTGAAGCTTTCTTT.